One T cell receptor (beta chain) is described in this entry. Antigen specificity is unknown. These data originate in a study of cytomegalovirus exposure and HLA in healthy donors. The CDR3 is 13 amino acids. The V end lost 3 bases, the J end lost 7 bases, and 10 bases lay between the germline ends. Germline V gene sequence: CDR1 SGDLS, CDR2 YYNGEE. Study outcomes and limitations: Generally TCR sequences proved uncommon, though certain public TCRs appeared in numerous donors. A later analysis linked a missense DCLRE1C variant to TCR beta V- and J-gene trimming. Presence/absence comparisons presumed near-even sequencing depth among donors.

The PCR contained 60 Vbeta and 13 Jbeta primers. Method: immunoSEQ multiplex PCR; TCRdb's copy keeps in-frame clones and lacks some. The profile covers about 85,000 clones, with roughly 73% appearing a single time and 2% to 2.5% taken by the ten largest. Sequencing was performed on PBMCs. The chain uses TRBV9 and TRBJ1-4, with a weak D call TRBD1 (6 bases). The clonotype comes from a boy aged 5-17 years in good health and CMV-seronegative. The CDR3 loop reads CASSGGQLEKLFF. The CDR3 region has the DNA TGTGCCAGCAGCGGTGGACAGCTTGAAAAACTGTTTTTT.